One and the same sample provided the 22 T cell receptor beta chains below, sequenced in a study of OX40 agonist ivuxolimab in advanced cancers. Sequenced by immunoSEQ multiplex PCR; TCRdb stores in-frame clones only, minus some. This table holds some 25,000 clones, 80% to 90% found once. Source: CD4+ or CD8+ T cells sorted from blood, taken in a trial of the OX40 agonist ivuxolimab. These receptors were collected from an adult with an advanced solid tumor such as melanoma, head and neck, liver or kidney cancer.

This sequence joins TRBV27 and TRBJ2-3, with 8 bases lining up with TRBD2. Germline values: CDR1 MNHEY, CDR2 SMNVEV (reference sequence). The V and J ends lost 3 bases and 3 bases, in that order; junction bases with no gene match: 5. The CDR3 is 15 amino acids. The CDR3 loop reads CASSFRLASTDTQYF. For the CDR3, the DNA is TGTGCCAGCAGTTTCAGACTAGCGTCGACAGATACGCAGTATTTT.

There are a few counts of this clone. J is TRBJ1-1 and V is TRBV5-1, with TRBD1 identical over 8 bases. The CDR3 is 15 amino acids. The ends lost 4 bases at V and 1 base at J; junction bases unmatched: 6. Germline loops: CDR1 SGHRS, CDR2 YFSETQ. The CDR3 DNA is TGCGCCAGCAGCCTCCCCGGGACAGGGAACACTGAAGCTTTCTTT. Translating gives CASSLPGTGNTEAFF.

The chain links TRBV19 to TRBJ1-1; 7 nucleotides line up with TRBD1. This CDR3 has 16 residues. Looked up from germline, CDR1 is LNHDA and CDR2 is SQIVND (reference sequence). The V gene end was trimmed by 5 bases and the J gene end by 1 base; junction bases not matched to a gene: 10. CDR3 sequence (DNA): TGTGCCAGTAGTCCTCTGACAGGGACGGCGAACACTGAAGCTTTCTTT. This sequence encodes CASSPLTGTANTEAFF.

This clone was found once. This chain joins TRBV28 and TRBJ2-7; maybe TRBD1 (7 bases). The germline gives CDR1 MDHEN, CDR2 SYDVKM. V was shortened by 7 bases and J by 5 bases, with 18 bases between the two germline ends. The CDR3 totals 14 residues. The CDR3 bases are TGTGCCAGCACCAGCGACAGGGAGGACAACGAGCAGTACTTC. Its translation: CASTSDREDNEQYF.

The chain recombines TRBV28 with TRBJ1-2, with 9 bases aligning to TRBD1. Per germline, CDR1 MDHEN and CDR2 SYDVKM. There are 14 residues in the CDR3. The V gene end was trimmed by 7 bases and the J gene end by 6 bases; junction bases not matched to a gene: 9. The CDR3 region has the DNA TGTGCCAGCATTTTCGGACAGGGGAAGAATGGCTACACCTTC. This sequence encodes CASIFGQGKNGYTF.

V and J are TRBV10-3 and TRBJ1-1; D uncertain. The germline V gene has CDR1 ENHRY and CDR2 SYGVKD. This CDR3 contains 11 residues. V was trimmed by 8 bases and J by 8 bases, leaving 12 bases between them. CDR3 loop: CAISPGEEAFF. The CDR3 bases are TGTGCCATCTCCCCGGGAGAGGAAGCTTTCTTT.

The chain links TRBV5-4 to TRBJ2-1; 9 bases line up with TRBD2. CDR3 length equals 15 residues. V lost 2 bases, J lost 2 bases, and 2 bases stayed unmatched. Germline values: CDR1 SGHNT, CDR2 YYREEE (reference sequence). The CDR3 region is CASSLAGGTYNEQFF. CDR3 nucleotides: TGTGCCAGCAGCTTAGCGGGGGGAACCTACAATGAGCAGTTCTTC.

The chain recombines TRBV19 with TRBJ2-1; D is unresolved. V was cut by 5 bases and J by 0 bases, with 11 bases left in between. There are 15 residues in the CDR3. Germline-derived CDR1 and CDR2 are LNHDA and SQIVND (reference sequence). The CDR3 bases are TGTGCCAGTAGTCCTGTTAGTAGCTCCTACAATGAGCAGTTCTTC. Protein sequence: CASSPVSSSYNEQFF.

CDR3 region: CASRGWAELAKNIQYF. The DNA for the CDR3 is TGTGCCAGTAGAGGATGGGCAGAACTAGCCAAAAACATTCAGTACTTC. The chain employs TRBV19 and TRBJ2-4; no firm D call. Germline V lookup: CDR1 LNHDA, CDR2 SQIVND (reference sequence). The CDR3 length is 16 residues. V lost 6 bases, J lost 0 bases, and 15 bases lay in between.

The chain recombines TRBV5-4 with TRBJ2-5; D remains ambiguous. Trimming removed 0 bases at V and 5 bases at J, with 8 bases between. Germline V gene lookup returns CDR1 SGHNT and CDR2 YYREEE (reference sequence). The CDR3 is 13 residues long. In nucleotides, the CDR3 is TGTGCCAGCAGCTTGGGTCCCGGGGAGACCCAGTACTTC. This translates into CASSLGPGETQYF.

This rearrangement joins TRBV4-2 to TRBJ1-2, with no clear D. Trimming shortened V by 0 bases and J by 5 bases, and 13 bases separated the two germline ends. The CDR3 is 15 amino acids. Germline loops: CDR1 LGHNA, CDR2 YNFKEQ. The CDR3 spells CASSQDQVPWYGYTF. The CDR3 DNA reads TGTGCCAGCAGCCAAGATCAGGTCCCCTGGTATGGCTACACCTTC.

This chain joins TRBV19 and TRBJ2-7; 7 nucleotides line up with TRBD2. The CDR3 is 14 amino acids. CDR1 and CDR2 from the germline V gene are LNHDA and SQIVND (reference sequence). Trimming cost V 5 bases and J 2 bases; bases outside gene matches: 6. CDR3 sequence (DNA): TGTGCCAGTAGTTCAGCGGGGCTTACCTACGAGCAGTACTTC. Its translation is CASSSAGLTYEQYF. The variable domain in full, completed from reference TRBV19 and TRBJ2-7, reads DGGITQSPKYLFRKEGQNVTLSCEQNLNHDAMYWYRQDPGQGLRLIYYSQIVNDFQKGDIAEGYSVSREKKESFPLTVTSAQKNPTAFYLCASSSAGLTYEQYFGPGTRLTVT.

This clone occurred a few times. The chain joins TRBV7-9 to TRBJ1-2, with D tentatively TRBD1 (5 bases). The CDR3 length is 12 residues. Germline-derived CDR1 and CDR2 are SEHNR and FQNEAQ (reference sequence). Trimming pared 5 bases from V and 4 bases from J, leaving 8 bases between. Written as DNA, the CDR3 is TGTGCCAGCAGCCACGACAGCTATGGCTACACCTTC. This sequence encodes CASSHDSYGYTF.

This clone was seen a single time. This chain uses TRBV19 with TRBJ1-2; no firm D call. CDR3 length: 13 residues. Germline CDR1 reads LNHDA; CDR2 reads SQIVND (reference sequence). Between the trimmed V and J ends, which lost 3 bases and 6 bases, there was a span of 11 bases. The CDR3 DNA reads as TGTGCCAGTAGTATTGCCGGGATCAATGGCTACACCTTC. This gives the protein CASSIAGINGYTF.

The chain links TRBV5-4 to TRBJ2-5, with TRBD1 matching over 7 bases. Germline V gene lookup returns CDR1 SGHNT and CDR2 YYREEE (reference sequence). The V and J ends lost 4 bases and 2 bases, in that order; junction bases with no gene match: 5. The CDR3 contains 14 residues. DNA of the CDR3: TGTGCCAGCAGCGTGCCGGGACAGCAAGAGACCCAGTACTTC. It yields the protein CASSVPGQQETQYF.

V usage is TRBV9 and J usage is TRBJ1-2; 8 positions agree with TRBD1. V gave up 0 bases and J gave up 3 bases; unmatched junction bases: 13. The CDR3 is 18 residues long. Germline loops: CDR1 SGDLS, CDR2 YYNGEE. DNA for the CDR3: TGTGCCAGCAGCGTAGCGTCTGTCTCAGGGGGCGGTTACTATGGCTACACCTTC. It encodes CASSVASVSGGGYYGYTF.

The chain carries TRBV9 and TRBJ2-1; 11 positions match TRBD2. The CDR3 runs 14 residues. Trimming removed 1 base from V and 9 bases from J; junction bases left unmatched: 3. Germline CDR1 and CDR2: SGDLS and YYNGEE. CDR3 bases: TGTGCCAGCAGCGTAAATGGACTAGCGGGTGAGCAGTTCTTC. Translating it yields CASSVNGLAGEQFF.

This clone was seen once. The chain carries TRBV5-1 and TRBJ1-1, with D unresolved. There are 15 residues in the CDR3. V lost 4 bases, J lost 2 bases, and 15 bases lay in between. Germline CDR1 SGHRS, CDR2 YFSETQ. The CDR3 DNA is TGCGCCAGCAGCCCTCATAGCGCAACTAACACTGAAGCTTTCTTT. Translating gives CASSPHSATNTEAFF.

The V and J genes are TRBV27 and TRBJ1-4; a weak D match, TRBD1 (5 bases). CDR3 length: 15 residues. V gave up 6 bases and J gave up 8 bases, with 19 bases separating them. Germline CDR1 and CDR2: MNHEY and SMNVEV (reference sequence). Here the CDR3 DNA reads TGTGCCAGCAGCCTTCAACCTCAAAGGGGCGAAAAACTGTTTTTT. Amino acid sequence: CASSLQPQRGEKLFF.

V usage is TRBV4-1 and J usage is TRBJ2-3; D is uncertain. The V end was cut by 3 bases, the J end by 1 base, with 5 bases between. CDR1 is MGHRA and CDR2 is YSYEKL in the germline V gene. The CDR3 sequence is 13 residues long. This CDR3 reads CASSQIRTDTQYF. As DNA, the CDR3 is TGCGCCAGCAGCCAGATCCGCACAGATACGCAGTATTTT.

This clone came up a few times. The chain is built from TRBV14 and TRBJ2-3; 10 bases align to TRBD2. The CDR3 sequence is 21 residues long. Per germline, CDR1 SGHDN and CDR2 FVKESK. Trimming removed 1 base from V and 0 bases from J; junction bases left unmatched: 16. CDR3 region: CASSQGMKGMASGRSTDTQYF. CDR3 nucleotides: TGTGCCAGCAGCCAAGGAATGAAGGGGATGGCTAGCGGGAGAAGCACAGATACGCAGTATTTT.

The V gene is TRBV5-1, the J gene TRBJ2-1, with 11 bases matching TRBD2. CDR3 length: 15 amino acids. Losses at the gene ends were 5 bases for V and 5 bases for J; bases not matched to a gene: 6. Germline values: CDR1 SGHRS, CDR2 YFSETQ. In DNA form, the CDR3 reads TGCGCCAGCAGTAATACACTAGCGGGAGACAATGAGCAGTTCTTC. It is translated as CASSNTLAGDNEQFF.